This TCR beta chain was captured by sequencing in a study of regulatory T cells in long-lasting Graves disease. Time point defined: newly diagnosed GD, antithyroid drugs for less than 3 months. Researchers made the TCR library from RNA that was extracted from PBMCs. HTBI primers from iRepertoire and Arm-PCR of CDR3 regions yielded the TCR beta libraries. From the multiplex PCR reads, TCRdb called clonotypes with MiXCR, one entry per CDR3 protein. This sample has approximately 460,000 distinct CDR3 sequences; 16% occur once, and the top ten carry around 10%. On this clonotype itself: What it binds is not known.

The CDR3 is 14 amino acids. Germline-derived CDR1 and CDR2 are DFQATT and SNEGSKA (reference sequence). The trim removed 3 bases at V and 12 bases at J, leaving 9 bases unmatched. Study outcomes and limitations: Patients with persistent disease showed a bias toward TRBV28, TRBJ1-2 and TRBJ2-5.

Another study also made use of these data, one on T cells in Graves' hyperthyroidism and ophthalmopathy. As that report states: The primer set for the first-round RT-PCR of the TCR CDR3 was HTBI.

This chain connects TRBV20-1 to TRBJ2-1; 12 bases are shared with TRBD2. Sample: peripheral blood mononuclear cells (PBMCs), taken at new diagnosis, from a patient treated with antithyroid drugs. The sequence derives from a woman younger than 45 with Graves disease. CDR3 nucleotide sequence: TGCAGTGCTAGTCGGACTAGCGGGGAGAGAGCGCAGTTCTTC. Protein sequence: CSASRTSGERAQFF.